This entry lists 30 T cell receptor beta chains sequenced from one sample in a study of memory CD4+ T cells and cytomegalovirus serostatus. Single viable CD3+CD4+CD8-CD45RO+ cells were sorted as the memory CD4+ T cells. Method: immunoSEQ multiplex PCR; TCRdb's copy keeps in-frame clones and lacks some. The table shows 40,000 to 50,000 clones, with 76% occurring only once. The sequencing input was memory CD4+ T cells from blood. The receptors come from an adult in good health and CMV-seronegative.

The rearrangement uses TRBV29-1 and TRBJ2-5; 10 positions match TRBD1. The CDR3 totals 13 residues. The J segment lost 5 bases and the V segment lost 5 bases, leaving 5 bases of the junction unmatched. Per germline, CDR1 SQVTM and CDR2 ANQGSEA. The DNA of the CDR3 is TGCAGCGTTAAGACAGGGGGCTGGGAGACCCAGTACTTC. As protein: CSVKTGGWETQYF.

The chain links TRBV19 to TRBJ2-6, with TRBD1 as a possible D gene (5 bases). Germline CDR1 is LNHDA and CDR2 is SQIVND (reference sequence). This CDR3 spans 16 amino acids. V dropped 0 bases and J dropped 3 bases, with 9 bases sitting between them. The CDR3 DNA follows: TGTGCCAGTAGTATAGACAGGGTCAATGGGGCCAACGTCCTGACTTTC. It is translated as CASSIDRVNGANVLTF.

This clone appeared once. The rearrangement links TRBV2 to TRBJ1-6; 8 bases match TRBD1. Losses at the gene ends were 6 bases for V and 5 bases for J; bases not matched to a gene: 12. This CDR3 comprises 17 residues. The germline V gene encodes CDR1 SNHLY and CDR2 FYNNEI. The CDR3 reads CASRTDRVGLHNSPLHF. The CDR3 coding sequence is TGTGCCAGCAGGACGGACAGGGTGGGGCTTCATAATTCACCCCTCCACTTT.

The rearrangement links TRBV30 to TRBJ1-5, with D uncertain. V lost 3 bases to trimming and J lost 6 bases, with 18 bases between them. This CDR3 region has 15 residues. Germline assignment: CDR1 GTSNPN and CDR2 SVGIG (reference sequence). CDR3 DNA: TGTGCCTGGAGAAGTGCCAGAGACTTGGGTCAGCCCCAGCATTTT. Residues: CAWRSARDLGQPQHF.

Here the CDR3 DNA reads TGTGCCAGCAGTTCCACCCGCCTACAGCCCCAGCATTTT. It specifies CASSSTRLQPQHF. J is TRBJ1-5 and V is TRBV28, with D unresolved. Trimming left V 4 bases short and J 7 bases short, with 11 bases between. The CDR3 has 13 amino acids. Germline CDR1 and CDR2: MDHEN and SYDVKM.

In its sample, this clone was seen once. The chain combines TRBV7-2 with TRBJ1-2, with 9 bases identical to TRBD1. CDR3 length: 15 amino acids. CDR1 is SGHTA and CDR2 is FQGNSA in the germline V gene. The V gene end was trimmed by 1 base and the J gene end by 5 bases; junction bases not matched to a gene: 5. The CDR3 nucleotides are TGTGCCAGCAGCTTAGGGACGGGACAGGGTTATGGCTACACCTTC. This codes for CASSLGTGQGYGYTF.

As DNA, the CDR3 is TGTGCCAGTGAACAGGGCGGTTACACTGAAGCTTTCTTT. The encoded protein is CASEQGGYTEAFF. The chain has TRBV19 and TRBJ1-1; tentatively, D is TRBD1 (6 bases). The length of the CDR3 is 13 residues. Germline values: CDR1 LNHDA, CDR2 SQIVND (reference sequence). Trimming removed 8 bases at V and 3 bases at J, with 13 bases between.

The chain joins TRBV2 to TRBJ1-5; the D is unclear. The CDR3 contains 14 residues. The V and J ends lost 5 bases and 4 bases respectively, with 12 bases between them. Germline CDR1 SNHLY, CDR2 FYNNEI. The CDR3 region has the DNA TGTGCCAGCAGTTTTCCCTCTCCGAATCAGCCCCAGCATTTT. Protein: CASSFPSPNQPQHF.

V gene TRBV11-3 combines with J gene TRBJ2-3; no clear D gene. V dropped 0 bases and J dropped 0 bases, with 10 bases sitting between them. CDR3 length equals 16 residues. CDR1 and CDR2 from the germline V gene are SGHNT and YENEEA. The CDR3 bases are TGTGCCAGCAGCTTAGAAGGGTGGGGTAGCACAGATACGCAGTATTTT. Its protein is CASSLEGWGSTDTQYF.

V is TRBV5-4 and J is TRBJ1-1; 9 bases are a match to TRBD1. Germline V gives CDR1 SGHNT, CDR2 YYREEE (reference sequence). CDR3 length equals 16 residues. J lost 0 bases, V lost 0 bases, and 3 bases had no gene match. In DNA form, the CDR3 reads TGTGCCAGCAGCTTGGCTGGACAGGGGATGAACACTGAAGCTTTCTTT. This gives the protein CASSLAGQGMNTEAFF. The full variable domain, with the rest looked up from reference TRBV5-4 and TRBJ1-1, is ETGVTQSPTHLIKTRGQQVTLRCSSQSGHNTVSWYQQALGQGPQFIFQYYREEENGRGNFPPRFSGLQFPNYSSELNVNALELDDSALYLCASSLAGQGMNTEAFFGQGTRLTVV.

In this sample, this clone turned up once. The V call is TRBV2, the J call TRBJ2-1, with D possibly TRBD2 on 6 matching bases. This CDR3 is built from 16 residues. Trimming removed 6 bases at V and 7 bases at J, with 22 bases between. CDR1 is SNHLY and CDR2 is FYNNEI in the germline V gene. This CDR3 is CASRNLADRPGNEQFF. CDR3 bases: TGTGCCAGCAGGAACTTAGCGGATCGTCCTGGGAATGAGCAGTTCTTC.

The chain carries TRBV2 and TRBJ1-4; tentatively, D is TRBD1 (5 bases). The CDR3 has 14 amino acids. With 7 bases removed from V and 5 bases from J, the gap between germline ends came to 14 bases. Germline CDR1 reads SNHLY; CDR2 reads FYNNEI. The CDR3 here is CASIKDSLNEKLFF. CDR3 bases: TGTGCCAGCATTAAAGACAGCCTAAATGAAAAACTGTTTTTT.

This clone occurred once. The chain combines TRBV28 with TRBJ2-3; D may correspond to TRBD1 or TRBD2 (5 bases each). CDR1 and CDR2 (germline): MDHEN, SYDVKM. V lost 6 bases and J lost 10, with 14 bases in between. The CDR3 covers 12 residues. The CDR3 DNA reads as TGTGCCAGCAGCATGACCCAGGGACCGCAGTATTTT. It codes for CASSMTQGPQYF.

This clone appeared a single time. The V and J genes are TRBV7-9 and TRBJ1-3; 8 bases agree with TRBD1. Trimming took 7 bases from V and 4 from J; bases not matched to a gene: 3. CDR1 SEHNR and CDR2 FQNEAQ come from the germline V gene (reference sequence). The CDR3 runs 13 residues. The CDR3 here is CASIRTGGNTIYF. In DNA form, the CDR3 reads TGTGCCAGCATCCGGACAGGGGGAAACACCATATATTTT.

This chain links TRBV2 with TRBJ2-5; no clear D. This CDR3 is built from 13 residues. Trimming pared 7 bases from V and 3 bases from J, leaving 12 bases between. Per the germline V gene, CDR1 is SNHLY and CDR2 is FYNNEI. CDR3 sequence (DNA): TGTGCCAGCACCGTTGGCTTAAAAGAGACCCAGTACTTC. Its translation is CASTVGLKETQYF.

The chain has TRBV4-2 and TRBJ1-6; D unresolved. V was pared by 1 base and J by 0 bases, with 7 bases between. Germline CDR1 LGHNA, CDR2 YNFKEQ. This CDR3 has 16 amino acids. The CDR3 here is CASSQGISSYNSPLHF. The CDR3 DNA follows: TGTGCCAGCAGCCAAGGGATAAGCTCCTATAATTCACCCCTCCACTTT.

The chain carries TRBV19 and TRBJ2-2; 7 nucleotides match TRBD1. J lost 4 bases, V lost 4 bases, and 6 bases had no gene match. CDR1 LNHDA and CDR2 SQIVND come from the germline V gene (reference sequence). This CDR3 spans 15 amino acids. The CDR3 region has the DNA TGTGCCAGTAGTAACCACAGGGGTTTCACCGGGGAGCTGTTTTTT. Protein sequence: CASSNHRGFTGELFF.

This clone has a single count. The J gene is TRBJ1-6, the V gene TRBV5-6, with 9 bases fitting TRBD1. Germline CDR1 and CDR2: SGHDT and YYEEEE. The CDR3 runs to 15 residues. Losses at the gene ends were 3 bases for V and 10 bases for J; bases not matched to a gene: 8. In DNA form, the CDR3 reads TGTGCCAGCAGCTCCTCCGGGACAGGGCTCTCACCCCTCCACTTT. Encoded protein: CASSSSGTGLSPLHF.

This clone was picked up one time. V and J are TRBV7-2 and TRBJ1-1, with D possibly being TRBD1 (5 bases). Trimming shortened V by 5 bases and J by 7 bases, and 14 bases separated the two germline ends. Germline-derived CDR1 and CDR2 are SGHTA and FQGNSA. The CDR3 is made up of 13 amino acids. CDR3 loop: CASSTRRQIEAFF. The CDR3 DNA follows: TGTGCCAGCAGCACTAGACGACAGATTGAAGCTTTCTTT.

V is TRBV5-4 and J is TRBJ1-1; no clear D. Per germline, CDR1 SGHNT and CDR2 YYREEE (reference sequence). With 4 bases removed from V and 7 bases from J, the gap between germline ends came to 26 bases. The CDR3 is 17 residues long. Here the CDR3 DNA reads TGTGCCAGCAGCCGTGAAATTGGAGGCAGGCAGCCTAATGAAGCTTTCTTT. The encoded protein is CASSREIGGRQPNEAFF. The variable domain in full, with the rest retrieved from reference TRBV5-4 and TRBJ1-1, is ETGVTQSPTHLIKTRGQQVTLRCSSQSGHNTVSWYQQALGQGPQFIFQYYREEENGRGNFPPRFSGLQFPNYSSELNVNALELDDSALYLCASSREIGGRQPNEAFFGQGTRLTVV.

The chain couples TRBV7-2 to TRBJ2-3; D unclear. Germline loops: CDR1 SGHTA, CDR2 FQGNSA. V was shortened by 6 bases and J by 1 base, with 14 bases between the two germline ends. The CDR3 covers 15 residues. The CDR3 here is CASSFDRVGTDTQYF. DNA for the CDR3: TGTGCCAGCAGTTTTGACCGTGTCGGCACAGATACGCAGTATTTT.

The chain couples TRBV28 to TRBJ1-2; 7 bases are shared with TRBD1. CDR1 is MDHEN and CDR2 is SYDVKM in the germline V gene. Losses at the gene ends were 3 bases for V and 3 bases for J; bases not matched to a gene: 7. The CDR3 runs to 15 residues. The CDR3 is CASSFLDRSHYGYTF. Written as DNA, the CDR3 is TGTGCCAGCAGTTTCCTGGACAGGTCGCACTATGGCTACACCTTC.

The V call is TRBV20-1, the J call TRBJ1-2; no firm D call. The CDR3 is made up of 10 amino acids. Trimming took off 3 bases at V and 7 bases at J, with 6 bases between the two ends. Germline CDR1 reads DFQATT; CDR2 reads SNEGSKA (reference sequence). This CDR3 reads CSASLIGYTF. The CDR3 DNA is TGCAGTGCTAGCCTTATTGGCTACACCTTC.

This clone was counted between two and nine times. The rearrangement uses TRBV2 and TRBJ1-1; TRBD1 is a possible D gene (5 bases). Trimming took off 4 bases at V and 1 base at J, with 16 bases between the two ends. This CDR3 contains 16 residues. Germline V lookup: CDR1 SNHLY, CDR2 FYNNEI. The CDR3 sequence is CASSGGRGLANTEAFF. The CDR3, as DNA: TGTGCCAGCAGTGGGGGACGGGGTCTGGCGAACACTGAAGCTTTCTTT.

This clone was found a few times. V usage is TRBV30 and J usage is TRBJ1-4, with D unresolved. Germline CDR1 is GTSNPN and CDR2 is SVGIG (reference sequence). V was cut by 5 bases and J by 5 bases, with 9 bases left in between. This CDR3 has 12 residues. CDR3: CAWDSGNEKLFF. DNA of the CDR3: TGTGCCTGGGACTCCGGGAATGAAAAACTGTTTTTT.

The CDR3 region has the DNA TGTGCCAGCAGCGCAGACAGGGCCCGACCATCCACAGATACGCAGTATTTT. Protein product: CASSADRARPSTDTQYF. This chain links TRBV7-8 with TRBJ2-3, with 7 bases matching TRBD1. CDR1 is SGHVS, CDR2 FQNEAQ, per germline. The CDR3 loop spans 17 amino acids. V lost 5 bases, J lost 2 bases, and 13 bases stayed unmatched.

This chain links TRBV18 with TRBJ1-3; 10 nucleotides match TRBD1. V was clipped by 3 bases and J by 5 bases; unmatched bases: 4. CDR1 and CDR2 from the germline V gene are KGHSH and LQKENI. CDR3 length: 15 amino acids. The CDR3 protein is CASSPDRGLRNTIYF. In DNA form, the CDR3 reads TGTGCCAGCTCACCCGACAGGGGGCTAAGAAACACCATATATTTT.

The rearrangement joins TRBV19 to TRBJ1-5, with 7 nucleotides matching TRBD1. V was clipped by 8 bases and J by 3 bases; unmatched bases: 4. Per germline, CDR1 LNHDA and CDR2 SQIVND (reference sequence). The CDR3 contains 13 residues. The CDR3 protein is CASQDRFNQPQHF. CDR3 sequence (DNA): TGTGCCAGTCAGGACAGGTTCAATCAGCCCCAGCATTTT. The full variable domain, its missing parts supplied by reference TRBV19 and TRBJ1-5, is DGGITQSPKYLFRKEGQNVTLSCEQNLNHDAMYWYRQDPGQGLRLIYYSQIVNDFQKGDIAEGYSVSREKKESFPLTVTSAQKNPTAFYLCASQDRFNQPQHFGDGTRLSIL.

This clone has more than one count but fewer than ten. The V gene is TRBV10-3, the J gene TRBJ1-1; TRBD1 is a possible D gene (6 bases). This CDR3 region has 13 residues. V was cut by 9 bases and J by 0 bases, with 11 bases left in between. Germline lookup yields CDR1 ENHRY and CDR2 SYGVKD. The CDR3 is CAMAGVLNTEAFF. CDR3 coding DNA: TGTGCCATGGCAGGGGTTTTGAACACTGAAGCTTTCTTT.

CDR3 sequence (DNA): TGTGCCACCAGCAGAGAAGGAGGTACCCAGCATTTT. It encodes CATSREGGTQHF. The J gene is TRBJ1-5, the V gene TRBV15; D call uncertain. Per the germline V gene, CDR1 is LNHNV and CDR2 is YYDKDF (reference sequence). V was pared by 0 bases and J by 11 bases, with 8 bases between. The CDR3 totals 12 residues.